These 2 T cell receptor beta chains were all obtained from the same sample, sequenced in a study of blood T cell repertoires in COVID-19. Only in-frame clones appear in the TCRdb table, and some are missing; sequencing was by immunoSEQ multiplex PCR. This table has 90,000 to 130,000 clones, 76% appearing once. The sequencing input was peripheral blood. These receptors originate from an elderly woman with acute or convalescent COVID-19.

This chain connects TRBV7-2 to TRBJ1-2, with TRBD1 matching 11 bases. The CDR3 is 17 residues long. CDR1 and CDR2 (germline): SGHTA, FQGNSA. With 2 bases clipped from V and 0 bases from J, the junction kept 5 bases outside the gene matches. CDR3 loop: CASSLRTGGSSNYGYTF. Here the CDR3 DNA reads TGTGCCAGCAGCTTAAGGACAGGGGGCTCCTCTAACTATGGCTACACCTTC.

V gene TRBV3-1 (or the pseudogene TRBV3-2) combines with J gene TRBJ1-2; TRBD1 matches 12 bases. The germline V gene has CDR1 LGHDT and CDR2 YNNKEL (reference sequence). This CDR3 is built from 16 residues. The trim removed 1 base at V and 8 bases at J, leaving 8 bases unmatched. The CDR3 DNA sequence: TGTGCCAGCAGCCAAGCACCAGGGACAGGGGGCAGCGGCTACACCTTC. Translating gives CASSQAPGTGGSGYTF.